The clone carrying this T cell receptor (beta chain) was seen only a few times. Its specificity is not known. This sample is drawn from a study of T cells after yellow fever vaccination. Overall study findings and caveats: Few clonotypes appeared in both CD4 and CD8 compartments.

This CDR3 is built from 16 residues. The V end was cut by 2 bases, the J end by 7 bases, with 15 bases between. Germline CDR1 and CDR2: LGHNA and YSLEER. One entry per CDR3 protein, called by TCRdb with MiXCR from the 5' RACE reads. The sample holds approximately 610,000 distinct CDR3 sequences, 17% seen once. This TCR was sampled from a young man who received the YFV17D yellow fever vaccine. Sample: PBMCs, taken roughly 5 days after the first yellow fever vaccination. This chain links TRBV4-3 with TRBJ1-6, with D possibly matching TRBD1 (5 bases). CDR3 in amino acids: CASSQSPGTGNSPLHF. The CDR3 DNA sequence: TGCGCCAGCAGCCAATCCCCCGGGACCGGGAATTCACCCCTCCACTTT.